This T cell receptor beta chain was profiled in a study of blood T cell repertoires in COVID-19. Study-wide context: COVID-19 samples from acute and convalescent phases originated in the United States, Italy and Spain. Sample material is recorded as cDNA or gDNA derived from T cells, B-cell-depleted T cells, or PBMCs.

As processed by the authors: Amplification of reference gene primers provided the estimated nucleated cell counts. The data were produced by immunoSEQ multiplex PCR, yet TCRdb's version contains in-frame clones alone and is incomplete. The D gene and trimming were derived from the DNA, and the V and J assignments and clone size from that table. The sample carries around 300,000 clones, approximately 86% recorded once. CDR3 size: 13 residues. V lost 0 bases to trimming and J lost 8 bases; unmatched junction nucleotides: 1. The Seattle patients joined while their infection was active and were tracked longitudinally afterward.

Material for sequencing was peripheral blood. The sequence came from a woman in her seventies with COVID-19, enrolled during active disease. The J gene is TRBJ1-1, the V gene TRBV12-3 or TRBV12-4, with TRBD1 matching over 9 bases. CDR3 sequence reads: CASSLAGTGEAFF. DNA of the CDR3: TGTGCCAGCAGTTTAGCCGGGACAGGGGAAGCTTTCTTT.